These T cell receptor beta chains were read from a single sample in a study of long-term antiretroviral therapy in people with HIV. The data were produced by immunoSEQ multiplex PCR, yet TCRdb's version contains in-frame clones alone and is incomplete. Counted here are 15,000 or so clones, less than 95% occurring once; the ten biggest clones make up roughly 4.5%. This material consisted of unsorted PBMCs, taken nearly 6.5 years after starting antiretroviral therapy. Receptors originate from a woman aged 50 to 60 with HIV. Both conserved end residues are part of each CDR3. The D gene is left open where the match is weak. Clone size appears in some rows only: once, few, many, or a class for an expanded clone.

>NA|TRBJ2-5|NA|TRBV5-1
CASSLGDFSETQYF
TGCGCCAGCAGCTTGGGGGACTTTTCCGAGACCCAGTACTTC
>NA|TRBJ2-1|NA|TRBV7-6
CASSPRDGQWHNEQFF
TGTGCCAGCAGCCCCCGGGACGGTCAGTGGCACAATGAGCAGTTCTTC
>NA|TRBJ2-7|NA|TRBV5-6
CASSLAARSYEQYF
TGTGCCAGCAGCTTGGCGGCCAGGTCCTACGAGCAGTACTTC
>once|TRBJ2-7|TRBD2|TRBV28
CASSLLGMGGRAGEQYF
TGTGCCAGCAGTTTATTGGGAATGGGGGGGAGGGCCGGTGAGCAGTACTTC
>NA|TRBJ1-1|NA|TRBV11-2
CASSLWEGGTEAFF
TGTGCCAGCAGCTTATGGGAGGGAGGCACTGAAGCTTTCTTT
>NA|TRBJ2-5|NA|TRBV7-2
CASSLSAVQETQYF
TGTGCCAGCAGCCTGTCGGCAGTCCAAGAGACCCAGTACTTC
>once|TRBJ2-7|NA|TRBV7-6
CASSLAPDLRTYEQYF
TGTGCCAGCAGCTTAGCCCCGGACTTAAGAACCTACGAGCAGTACTTC
>NA|TRBJ2-2|TRBD2|TRBV7-7
CASSSGTSGTIGELFF
TGTGCCAGCAGTTCCGGGACTAGCGGGACGATCGGGGAGCTGTTTTTT
>once|TRBJ1-2|NA|TRBV28
CASSLKGRGIANYGYTF
TGTGCCAGCAGTTTAAAGGGCCGGGGAATAGCTAACTATGGCTACACCTTC
>NA|TRBJ2-1|NA|TRBV7-2
CASSLGGEQFF
TGTGCCAGCAGCTTAGGGGGTGAGCAGTTCTTC
>NA|TRBJ2-7|NA|TRBV6-5
CASREEGISYEQYF
TGTGCCAGCAGGGAGGAGGGTATCTCCTACGAGCAGTACTTC
>NA|TRBJ2-7|TRBD2|TRBV7-2
CASSFNSGPKEEQYF
TGTGCCAGCAGCTTTAATAGCGGGCCAAAGGAGGAGCAGTACTTC
>NA|TRBJ1-1|TRBD1|TRBV7-9
CASSQDRGDTEAFF
TGTGCCAGCAGTCAGGACAGGGGGGACACTGAAGCTTTCTTT
>NA|TRBJ1-5|NA|TRBV5-1
CASKGGDNQPQHF
TGCGCCAGCAAGGGGGGAGACAATCAGCCCCAGCATTTT
>NA|TRBJ1-3|NA|TRBV2
CASSVLTGKAGNTIYF
TGTGCCAGCAGTGTCCTAACAGGGAAGGCTGGAAACACCATATATTTT
>NA|TRBJ2-7|NA|TRBV19
CASNPGQGYEQYF
TGTGCCAGTAACCCGGGCCAGGGGTACGAGCAGTACTTC
>NA|TRBJ1-4|NA|TRBV18
CASSPQGPTNEKLFF
TGTGCCAGCTCACCACAGGGCCCAACTAATGAAAAACTGTTTTTT
>NA|TRBJ1-2|NA|TRBV4-1
CASSQGGTTYGYTF
TGCGCCAGCAGCCAAGGCGGCACAACATATGGCTACACCTTC
>NA|TRBJ2-2|TRBD2|TRBV27
CASSLGLAGTGELFF
TGTGCCAGCAGTTTAGGGCTAGCGGGGACCGGGGAGCTGTTTTTT
>NA|TRBJ1-4|NA|TRBV6-1
CASSEVLVFTNEKLFF
TGTGCCAGCAGTGAAGTGTTAGTGTTTACTAATGAAAAACTGTTTTTT
>NA|TRBJ1-4|TRBD1|TRBV2
CASTRGPFLGEKLFF
TGTGCCAGCACAAGGGGGCCCTTCTTAGGAGAAAAACTGTTTTTT
>NA|TRBJ2-1|TRBD2|TRBV19
CASSRGLALYNEQFF
TGTGCCAGTAGTAGGGGACTAGCTCTTTACAATGAGCAGTTCTTC
>NA|TRBJ2-2|NA|TRBV7-2
CASSLVNSQTGELFF
TGTGCCAGCAGCTTAGTAAACAGCCAGACCGGGGAGCTGTTTTTT
>NA|TRBJ1-3|NA|TRBV6-1
CASSGGGGALGNTIYF
TGTGCCAGCAGTGGTGGAGGAGGCGCTCTGGGAAACACCATATATTTT
>NA|TRBJ1-3|NA|TRBV6-5
CASRGSGNTIYF
TGTGCCAGCAGGGGCTCTGGAAACACCATATATTTT
>NA|TRBJ2-7|TRBD2|TRBV29-1
CSVVAWIRTSGLQSRYEQYF
TGCAGCGTTGTCGCTTGGATTCGGACTAGCGGGCTTCAGTCACGCTACGAGCAGTACTTC
>NA|TRBJ2-2|NA|TRBV7-9
CASNGVATGELFF
TGTGCCAGCAACGGGGTTGCCACCGGGGAGCTGTTTTTT
>once|TRBJ1-2|NA|TRBV7-2
CASSLGEGHYGYTF
TGTGCCAGCAGCTTAGGGGAGGGCCACTATGGCTACACCTTC
>NA|TRBJ1-2|NA|TRBV28
CASSLLMGGGYTF
TGTGCCAGCAGTTTACTTATGGGAGGTGGCTACACCTTC
>NA|TRBJ2-2|TRBD2|TRBV15
CATSRGEREATGELFF
TGTGCCACCAGCAGAGGGGAGCGGGAGGCAACCGGGGAGCTGTTTTTT
>few|TRBJ2-2|TRBD1|TRBV7-6
CASSLQGAYGELFF
TGTGCCAGCAGCTTACAGGGGGCTTACGGGGAGCTGTTTTTT
>NA|TRBJ1-4|TRBD1|TRBV4-1
CASSQDRDRENEKLFF
TGCGCCAGCAGCCAAGACCGTGACAGGGAAAATGAAAAACTGTTTTTT
>NA|TRBJ2-7|NA|TRBV5-6
CASSRNDRVKGLAKGEQYF
TGTGCCAGCAGCCGAAACGACAGGGTAAAAGGACTAGCAAAAGGCGAGCAGTACTTC
>NA|TRBJ1-2|NA|TRBV30
CAWSPPHGVNYGYTF
TGTGCCTGGAGTCCACCCCACGGGGTTAACTATGGCTACACCTTC
>NA|TRBJ2-1|NA|TRBV9
CASSVVPEVEEQFF
TGTGCCAGCAGCGTAGTCCCGGAGGTGGAGGAGCAGTTCTTC
>NA|TRBJ2-5|NA|TRBV13
CASSLANTKETQYF
TGTGCCAGCAGCTTAGCGAACACAAAAGAGACCCAGTACTTC
>NA|TRBJ1-1|TRBD1|TRBV14
CASSLYSGGNAEAFF
TGTGCCAGCAGCCTATATTCAGGGGGGAACGCTGAAGCTTTCTTT
>NA|TRBJ1-2|TRBD1|TRBV28
CASIRTTGRVYGYTF
TGTGCCAGCATTAGGACGACAGGGAGGGTTTATGGCTACACCTTC
>NA|TRBJ2-3|NA|TRBV9
CASSVEPQGTDTQYF
TGTGCCAGCAGCGTCGAACCACAGGGCACAGATACGCAGTATTTT
>NA|TRBJ1-4|NA|TRBV5-8
CASNSGRDGYNEKLFF
TGTGCCAGCAATTCGGGGAGAGATGGGTACAATGAAAAACTGTTTTTT